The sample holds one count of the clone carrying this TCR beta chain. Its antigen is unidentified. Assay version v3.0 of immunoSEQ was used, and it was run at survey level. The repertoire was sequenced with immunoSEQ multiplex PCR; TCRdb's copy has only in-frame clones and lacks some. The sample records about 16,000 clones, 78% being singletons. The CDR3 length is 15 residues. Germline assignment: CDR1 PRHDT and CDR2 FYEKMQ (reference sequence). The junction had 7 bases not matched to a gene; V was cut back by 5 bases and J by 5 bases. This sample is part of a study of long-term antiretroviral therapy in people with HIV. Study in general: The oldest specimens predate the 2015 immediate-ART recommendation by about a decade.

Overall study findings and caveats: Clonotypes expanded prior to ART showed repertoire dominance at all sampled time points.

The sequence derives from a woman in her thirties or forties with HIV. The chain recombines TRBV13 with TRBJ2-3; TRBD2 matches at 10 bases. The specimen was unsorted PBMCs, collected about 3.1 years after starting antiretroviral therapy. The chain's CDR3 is CASSPGLAEIDTQYF. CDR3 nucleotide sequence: TGTGCCAGCAGCCCCGGACTAGCGGAAATAGATACGCAGTATTTT.